The 14 T cell receptor beta chains below all came from one sample that was sequenced in a study of blood T cell repertoires in COVID-19. Repertoires were generated with immunoSEQ multiplex PCR, while TCRdb's copy carries only in-frame clones and drops some. The table shows 67,000 or so clones, with 70% to 85% occurring only once. Source material: peripheral blood. All receptors come from a man between 70 and 80 years old with acute or convalescent COVID-19.

The V call is TRBV28, the J call TRBJ1-5, with D uncertain. Germline loops: CDR1 MDHEN, CDR2 SYDVKM. This CDR3 comprises 14 residues. The V end was cut by 1 base, the J end by 8 bases, with 12 bases between. This chain's CDR3 is CASSLFAGNEPQHF. CDR3 DNA sequence: TGTGCCAGCAGTTTATTTGCCGGGAATGAGCCCCAGCATTTT.

The V gene is TRBV4-1, the J gene TRBJ2-7; 10 bases agree with TRBD2. J lost 6 bases, V lost 1 base, and 12 bases had no gene match. This CDR3 has 17 amino acids. From germline, CDR1 is MGHRA and CDR2 YSYEKL. The CDR3 sequence is CASSQGASGSQWREQYF. The CDR3 DNA follows: TGCGCCAGCAGCCAAGGGGCTAGCGGGAGTCAGTGGCGCGAGCAGTACTTC.

V gene TRBV19 combines with J gene TRBJ1-1; D is unclear. V lost 2 bases and J 2 bases, leaving 6 bases between the germline ends. The CDR3 sequence is 13 residues long. In germline, CDR1 is LNHDA, CDR2 SQIVND (reference sequence). The CDR3 bases are TGTGCCAGTAGTATACAGGCTAACACTGAAGCTTTCTTT. Its protein product is CASSIQANTEAFF.

The CDR3 sequence is CSVEAGDNVGTQYF. The CDR3, as DNA: TGCAGCGTTGAGGCCGGGGACAATGTCGGGACCCAGTACTTC. This chain uses TRBV29-1 with TRBJ2-5; D is perhaps TRBD1 (6 bases). V was trimmed by 3 bases and J by 7 bases, leaving 18 bases between them. Germline assignment: CDR1 SQVTM and CDR2 ANQGSEA. This CDR3 spans 14 amino acids. The variable domain in full, with the rest retrieved from reference TRBV29-1 and TRBJ2-5, is SAVISQKPSRDICQRGTSLTIQCQVDSQVTMMFWYRQQPGQSLTLIATANQGSEATYESGFVIDKFPISRPNLTFSTLTVSNMSPEDSSIYLCSVEAGDNVGTQYFGPGTRLLVL.

V is TRBV15 and J is TRBJ2-4; maybe TRBD1 (5 bases). The CDR3 length is 15 residues. Looked up from germline, CDR1 is LNHNV and CDR2 is YYDKDF (reference sequence). The ends were cut back, 0 bases at V and 15 bases at J, with 21 bases in the middle. The CDR3: CATSREGEGGHLRYF. The CDR3 DNA reads as TGTGCCACCAGCAGAGAAGGGGAAGGTGGGCACCTTCGGTACTTC.

This chain connects TRBV19 to TRBJ1-1; D is ambiguous. CDR1 is LNHDA and CDR2 is SQIVND in the germline V gene (reference sequence). Trimming took off 6 bases at V and 7 bases at J, with 15 bases between the two ends. This CDR3 is 13 amino acids long. This CDR3 is CASSPVGRGEAFF. The CDR3 nucleotides are TGTGCCAGTAGCCCTGTCGGACGGGGTGAAGCTTTCTTT.

The J gene is TRBJ1-5, the V gene TRBV12-5; 9 bases align to TRBD1. Per germline, CDR1 LGHNT and CDR2 FRNRAP. This CDR3 is built from 16 residues. Losses at the gene ends were 6 bases for V and 3 bases for J; bases not matched to a gene: 9. CDR3 in amino acids: CASGRPGQGPNQPQHF. The CDR3 coding sequence is TGTGCTAGTGGCCGACCGGGACAGGGTCCCAATCAGCCCCAGCATTTT.

The chain joins TRBV28 to TRBJ2-3; TRBD2 aligns across 11 bases. The junction had 3 bases not matched to a gene; V was cut back by 0 bases and J by 1 base. CDR3 length: 17 residues. Germline CDR1 and CDR2: MDHEN and SYDVKM. CDR3 in amino acids: CASSLWGTSGGTDTQYF. The DNA for the CDR3 is TGTGCCAGCAGTTTATGGGGGACTAGCGGAGGCACAGATACGCAGTATTTT.

This clone was observed a single time. This rearrangement joins TRBV2 to TRBJ1-2; 7 positions agree with TRBD1. With 7 bases clipped from V and 3 bases from J, the junction kept 5 bases outside the gene matches. From germline, CDR1 is SNHLY and CDR2 FYNNEI. The CDR3 covers 13 residues. In DNA form, the CDR3 reads TGTGCCAGCACCAAAGGGACAGACTATGGCTACACCTTC. It translates to CASTKGTDYGYTF.

The count of this clone is one. The V gene is TRBV11-2, the J gene TRBJ1-3; tentatively, D is TRBD1 (5 bases). Deletions cut 5 bases from V and 10 bases from J, with 15 bases between. The CDR3 is made up of 13 amino acids. Germline lookup yields CDR1 SGHAT and CDR2 FQNNGV. CDR3 in amino acids: CASSPPSSGTIYF. The CDR3, as DNA: TGTGCCAGCAGCCCTCCCTCTTCAGGGACCATATATTTT. Filled out from reference TRBV11-2 and TRBJ1-3, the complete variable domain reads EAGVAQSPRYKIIEKRQSVAFWCNPISGHATLYWYQQILGQGPKLLIQFQNNGVVDDSQLPKDRFSAERLKGVDSTLKIQPAKLEDSAVYLCASSPPSSGTIYFGEGSWLTVV.

This rearrangement joins TRBV3-1 (or the pseudogene TRBV3-2) to TRBJ2-1, with 7 bases aligning to TRBD2. The CDR3 has 14 residues. V shed 1 base and J 6 bases; nucleotides not matched to a gene: 3. Per the germline V gene, CDR1 is LGHDT and CDR2 is YNNKEL (reference sequence). The CDR3 sequence is CASSQGSSGNEQFF. The CDR3 DNA is TGTGCCAGCAGCCAAGGTTCTAGCGGCAATGAGCAGTTCTTC.

The rearrangement joins TRBV2 to TRBJ2-6; TRBD2 aligns across 12 bases. This CDR3 comprises 18 residues. J lost 0 bases, V lost 7 bases, and 7 bases had no gene match. Germline V gene data show CDR1 as SNHLY and CDR2 as FYNNEI. The CDR3 loop reads CASTGRLAGVSGANVLTF. CDR3 DNA sequence: TGTGCCAGCACGGGCAGACTAGCGGGAGTCTCTGGGGCCAACGTCCTGACTTTC.

The CDR3 sequence is CSAPVAKTQYF. The CDR3 DNA sequence: TGCAGTGCCCCGGTCGCGAAGACCCAGTACTTC. V and J are TRBV20-1 and TRBJ2-5; no firm D call. Germline CDR1 reads DFQATT; CDR2 reads SNEGSKA (reference sequence). Trimming took off 6 bases at V and 6 bases at J, with 11 bases between the two ends. This CDR3 spans 11 amino acids.

The genes are TRBV27 and TRBJ1-2; a possible D gene is TRBD1 (6 bases). The germline V and J ends were trimmed by 4 bases and 3 bases, with 15 bases remaining between them. The CDR3 extends over 15 amino acids. The germline V gene has CDR1 MNHEY and CDR2 SMNVEV (reference sequence). The CDR3 sequence: CASSWGAGVDYGYTF. For the CDR3, the DNA is TGTGCCAGCAGTTGGGGAGCAGGGGTCGACTATGGCTACACCTTC.